The sequence of this T cell receptor beta chain was determined in a study of CD8 T cells in ankylosing spondylitis. Study findings and constraints: Significant enrichment of disease-linked clones was reported in matched ankylosing spondylitis synovial fluid. It appeared that ankylosing spondylitis blood was characterized by a TCR beta motif of roughly 8 highly homologous variants.

This clonotype was picked up a small number of times. What it binds is not known. TCR beta libraries were made by quantitative 5'-RACE with molecular barcodes. TCRdb re-derived calls from the 5' RACE reads in MiXCR, one entry per CDR3 protein. The profile shows about 450,000 distinct CDR3 sequences, 25% to 30% of them singletons. The CDR3 runs 13 residues. The germline gives CDR1 KGHSH, CDR2 LQKENI. V was clipped by 2 bases and J by 8 bases, with 12 bases between them. The receptor's source is a male donor with ankylosing spondylitis. Sequencing was performed on blood, either unsorted or a sorted T cell fraction (not recorded which). This chain uses TRBV18 with TRBJ1-1; a possible D gene is TRBD1 (6 bases). CDR3 amino acids: CASSPAAGGEAFF. DNA for the CDR3: TGTGCCAGCTCACCAGCGGCGGGGGGCGAAGCTTTCTTT.